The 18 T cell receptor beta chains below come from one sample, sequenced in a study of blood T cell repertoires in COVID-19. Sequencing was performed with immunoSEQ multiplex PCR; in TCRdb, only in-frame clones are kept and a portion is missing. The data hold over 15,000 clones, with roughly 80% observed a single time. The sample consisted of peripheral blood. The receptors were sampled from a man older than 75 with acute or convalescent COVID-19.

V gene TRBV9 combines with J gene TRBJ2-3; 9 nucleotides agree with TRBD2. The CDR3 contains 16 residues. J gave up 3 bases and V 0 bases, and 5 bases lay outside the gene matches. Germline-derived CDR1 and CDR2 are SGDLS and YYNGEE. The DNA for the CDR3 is TGTGCCAGCAGCGTAGGCGGGGGGGGTCGGACAGATACGCAGTATTTT. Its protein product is CASSVGGGGRTDTQYF. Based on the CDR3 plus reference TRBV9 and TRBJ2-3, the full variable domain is DSGVTQTPKHLITATGQRVTLRCSPRSGDLSVYWYQQSLDQGLQFLIQYYNGEERAKGNILERFSAQQFPDLHSELNLSSLELGDSALYFCASSVGGGGRTDTQYFGPGTRLTVL.

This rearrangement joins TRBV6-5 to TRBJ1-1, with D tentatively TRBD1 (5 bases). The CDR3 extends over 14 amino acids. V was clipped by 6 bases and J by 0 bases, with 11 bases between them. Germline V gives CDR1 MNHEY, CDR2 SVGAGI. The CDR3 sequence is CASRMDTVNTEAFF. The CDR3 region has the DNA TGTGCCAGCAGGATGGACACGGTGAACACTGAAGCTTTCTTT.

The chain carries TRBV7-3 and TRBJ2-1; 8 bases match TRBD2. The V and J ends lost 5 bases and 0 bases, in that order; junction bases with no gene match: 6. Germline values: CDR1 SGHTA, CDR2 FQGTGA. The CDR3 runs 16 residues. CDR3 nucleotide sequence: TGTGCCAGCAGCCCCCAAGCGGGGGTCTCCTACAATGAGCAGTTCTTC. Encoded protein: CASSPQAGVSYNEQFF. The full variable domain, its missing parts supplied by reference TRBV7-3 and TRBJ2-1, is GAGVSQTPSNKVTEKGKYVELRCDPISGHTALYWYRQSLGQGPEFLIYFQGTGAADDSGLPNDRFFAVRPEGSVSTLKIQRTERGDSAVYLCASSPQAGVSYNEQFFGPGTRLTVL.

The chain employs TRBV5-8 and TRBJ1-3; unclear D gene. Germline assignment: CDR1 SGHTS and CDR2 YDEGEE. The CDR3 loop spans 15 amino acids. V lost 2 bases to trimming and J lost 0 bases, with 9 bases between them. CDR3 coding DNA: TGTGCCAGCAGCTTTGGGCACCTCTCTGGAAACACCATATATTTT. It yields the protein CASSFGHLSGNTIYF.

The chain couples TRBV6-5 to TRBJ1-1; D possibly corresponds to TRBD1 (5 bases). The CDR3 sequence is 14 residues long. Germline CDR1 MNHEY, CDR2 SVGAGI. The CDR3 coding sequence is TGTGCTTCTAGGGAGGGGAATATGCACACTGAAGCTTTCTTT. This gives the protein CASREGNMHTEAFF.

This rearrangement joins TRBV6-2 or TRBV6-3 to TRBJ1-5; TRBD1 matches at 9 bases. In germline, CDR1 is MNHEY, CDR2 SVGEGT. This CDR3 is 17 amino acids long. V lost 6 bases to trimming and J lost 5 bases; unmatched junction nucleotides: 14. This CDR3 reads CASSPFFRDRVYQPQHF. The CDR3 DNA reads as TGTGCCAGCAGCCCTTTCTTTCGGGACAGGGTTTATCAGCCCCAGCATTTT.

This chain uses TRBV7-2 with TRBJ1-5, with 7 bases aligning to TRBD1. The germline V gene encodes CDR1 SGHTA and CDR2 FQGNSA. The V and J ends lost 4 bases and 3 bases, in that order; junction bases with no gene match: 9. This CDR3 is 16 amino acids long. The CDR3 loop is CASSWGMGQLNQPQHF. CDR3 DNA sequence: TGTGCCAGCAGCTGGGGAATGGGACAGCTCAATCAGCCCCAGCATTTT.

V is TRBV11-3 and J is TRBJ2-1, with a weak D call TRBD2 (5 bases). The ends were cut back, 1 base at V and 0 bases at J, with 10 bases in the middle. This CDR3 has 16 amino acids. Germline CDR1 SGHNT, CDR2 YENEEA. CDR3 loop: CASSLASSSSYNEQFF. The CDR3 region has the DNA TGTGCCAGCAGCTTAGCTAGCAGCTCCTCCTACAATGAGCAGTTCTTC.

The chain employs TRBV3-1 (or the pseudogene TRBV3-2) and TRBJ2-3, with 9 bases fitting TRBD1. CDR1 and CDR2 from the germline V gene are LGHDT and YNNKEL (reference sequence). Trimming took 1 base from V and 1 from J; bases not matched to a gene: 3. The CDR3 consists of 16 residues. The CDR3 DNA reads TGTGCCAGCAGCCAAGCCGGGACAGGGCGCACAGATACGCAGTATTTT. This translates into CASSQAGTGRTDTQYF.

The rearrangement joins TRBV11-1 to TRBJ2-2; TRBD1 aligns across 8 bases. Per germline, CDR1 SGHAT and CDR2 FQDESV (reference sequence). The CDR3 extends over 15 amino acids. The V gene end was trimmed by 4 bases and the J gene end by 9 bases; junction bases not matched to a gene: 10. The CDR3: CASSSQQGEGRELFF. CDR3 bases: TGTGCCAGCAGCTCCCAACAGGGGGAAGGCCGGGAGCTGTTTTTT.

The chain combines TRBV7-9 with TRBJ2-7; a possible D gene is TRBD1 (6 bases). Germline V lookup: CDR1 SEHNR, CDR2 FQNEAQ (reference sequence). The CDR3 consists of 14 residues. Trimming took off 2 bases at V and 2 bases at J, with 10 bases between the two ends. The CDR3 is CASSLQAGAYEQYF. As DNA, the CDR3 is TGTGCCAGCAGCTTACAGGCAGGGGCCTACGAGCAGTACTTC.

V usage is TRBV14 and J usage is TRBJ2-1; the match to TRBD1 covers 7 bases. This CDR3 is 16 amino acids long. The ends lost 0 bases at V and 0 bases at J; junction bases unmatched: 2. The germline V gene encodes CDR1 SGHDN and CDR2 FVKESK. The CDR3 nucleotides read TGTGCCAGCAGCCAAGATGAGGGGGCCTCCTACAATGAGCAGTTCTTC. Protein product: CASSQDEGASYNEQFF.

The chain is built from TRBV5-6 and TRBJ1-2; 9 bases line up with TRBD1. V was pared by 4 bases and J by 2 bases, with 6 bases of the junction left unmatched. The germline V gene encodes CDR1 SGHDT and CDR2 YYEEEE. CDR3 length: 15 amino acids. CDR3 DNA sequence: TGTGCCAGCAGCGCGCCGGGACAGGGCAACTATGGCTACACCTTC. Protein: CASSAPGQGNYGYTF.

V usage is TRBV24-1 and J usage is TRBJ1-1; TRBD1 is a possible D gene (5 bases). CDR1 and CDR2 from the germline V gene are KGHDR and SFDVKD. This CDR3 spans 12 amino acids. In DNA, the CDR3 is TGTGCTACGCAGGGCCTGAACACTGAAGCTTTCTTT. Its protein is CATQGLNTEAFF.

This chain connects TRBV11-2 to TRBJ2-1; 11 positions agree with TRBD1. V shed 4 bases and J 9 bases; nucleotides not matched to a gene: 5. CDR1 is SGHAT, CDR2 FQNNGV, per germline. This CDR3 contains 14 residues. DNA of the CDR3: TGTGCCAGCAGCTCATGGACAGGGGGCGGTGAGCAGTTCTTC. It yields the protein CASSSWTGGGEQFF. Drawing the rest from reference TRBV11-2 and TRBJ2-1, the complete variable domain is EAGVAQSPRYKIIEKRQSVAFWCNPISGHATLYWYQQILGQGPKLLIQFQNNGVVDDSQLPKDRFSAERLKGVDSTLKIQPAKLEDSAVYLCASSSWTGGGEQFFGPGTRLTVL.

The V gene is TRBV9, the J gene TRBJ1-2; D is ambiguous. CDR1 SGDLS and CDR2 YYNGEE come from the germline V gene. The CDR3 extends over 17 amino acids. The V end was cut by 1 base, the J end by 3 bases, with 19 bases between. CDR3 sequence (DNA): TGTGCCAGCAGCGTATCAGTCCACAGCGGAGCGGACTATGGCTACACCTTC. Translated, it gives CASSVSVHSGADYGYTF.

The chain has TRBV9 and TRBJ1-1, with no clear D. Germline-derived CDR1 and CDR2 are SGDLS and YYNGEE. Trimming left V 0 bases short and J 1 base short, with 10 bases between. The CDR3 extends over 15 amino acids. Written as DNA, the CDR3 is TGTGCCAGCAGCGTAGGGAGGGTTCCGAACACTGAAGCTTTCTTT. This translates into CASSVGRVPNTEAFF.

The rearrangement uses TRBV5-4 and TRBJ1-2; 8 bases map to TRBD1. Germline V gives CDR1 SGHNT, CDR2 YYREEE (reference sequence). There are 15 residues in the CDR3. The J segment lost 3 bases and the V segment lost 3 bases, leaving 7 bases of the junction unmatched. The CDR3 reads CASSWNRGTDYGYTF. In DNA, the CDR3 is TGTGCCAGCAGCTGGAACAGGGGGACGGACTATGGCTACACCTTC.